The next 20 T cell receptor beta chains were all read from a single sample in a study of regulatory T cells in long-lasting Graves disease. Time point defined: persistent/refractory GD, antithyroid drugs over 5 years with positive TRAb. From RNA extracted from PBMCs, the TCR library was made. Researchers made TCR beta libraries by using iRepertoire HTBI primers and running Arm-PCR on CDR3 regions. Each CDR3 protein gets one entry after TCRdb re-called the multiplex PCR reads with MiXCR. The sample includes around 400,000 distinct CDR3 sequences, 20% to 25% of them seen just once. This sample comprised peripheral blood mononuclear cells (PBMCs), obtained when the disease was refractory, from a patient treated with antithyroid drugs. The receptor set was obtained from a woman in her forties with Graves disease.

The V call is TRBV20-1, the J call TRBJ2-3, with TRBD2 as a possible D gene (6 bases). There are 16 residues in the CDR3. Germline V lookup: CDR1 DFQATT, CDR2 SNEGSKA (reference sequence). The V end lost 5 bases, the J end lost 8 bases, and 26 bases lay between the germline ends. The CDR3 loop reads CSALRGSDGPLVTQYF. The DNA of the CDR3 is TGCAGTGCTCTCCGGGGGAGTGACGGTCCCCTTGTTACGCAGTATTTT.

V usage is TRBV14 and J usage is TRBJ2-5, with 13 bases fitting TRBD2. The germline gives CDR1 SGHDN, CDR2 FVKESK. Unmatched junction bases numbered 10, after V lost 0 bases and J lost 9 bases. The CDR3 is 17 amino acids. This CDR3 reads CASSQDTGLAGTGAQYF. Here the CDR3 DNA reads TGTGCCAGCAGCCAAGATACGGGACTAGCGGGGACCGGGGCCCAGTACTTC.

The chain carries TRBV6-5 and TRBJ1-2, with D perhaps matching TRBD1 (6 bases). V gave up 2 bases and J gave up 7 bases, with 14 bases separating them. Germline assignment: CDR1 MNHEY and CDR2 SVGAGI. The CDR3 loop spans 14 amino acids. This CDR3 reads CASSYEGGRFGYTF. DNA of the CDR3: TGTGCCAGCAGTTACGAAGGGGGGCGCTTTGGCTACACCTTC.

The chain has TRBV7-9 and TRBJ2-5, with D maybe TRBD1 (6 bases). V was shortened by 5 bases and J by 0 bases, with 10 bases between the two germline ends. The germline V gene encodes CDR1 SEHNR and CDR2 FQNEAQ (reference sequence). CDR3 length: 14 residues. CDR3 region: CASSHGTYQETQYF. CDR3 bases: TGTGCCAGCAGCCATGGGACATACCAAGAGACCCAGTACTTC.

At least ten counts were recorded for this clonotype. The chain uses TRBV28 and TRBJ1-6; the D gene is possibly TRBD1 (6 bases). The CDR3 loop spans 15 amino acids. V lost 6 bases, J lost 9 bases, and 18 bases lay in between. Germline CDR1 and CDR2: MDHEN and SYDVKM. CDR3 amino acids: CASSLVILGASPLHF. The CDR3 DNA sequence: TGTGCCAGCAGCCTGGTCATATTGGGGGCTTCACCCCTCCACTTT. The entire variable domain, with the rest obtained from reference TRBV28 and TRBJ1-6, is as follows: DVKVTQSSRYLVKRTGEKVFLECVQDMDHENMFWYRQDPGLGLRLIYFSYDVKMKEKGDIPEGYSVSREKKERFSLILESASTNQTSMYLCASSLVILGASPLHFGNGTRLTVT.

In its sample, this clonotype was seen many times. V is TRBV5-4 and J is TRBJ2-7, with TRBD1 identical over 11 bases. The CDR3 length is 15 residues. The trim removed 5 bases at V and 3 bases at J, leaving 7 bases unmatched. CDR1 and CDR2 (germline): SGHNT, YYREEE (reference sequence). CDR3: CASSLGQGAGYEQYF. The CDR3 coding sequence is TGTGCCAGCAGTCTCGGACAGGGGGCAGGCTACGAGCAGTACTTC.

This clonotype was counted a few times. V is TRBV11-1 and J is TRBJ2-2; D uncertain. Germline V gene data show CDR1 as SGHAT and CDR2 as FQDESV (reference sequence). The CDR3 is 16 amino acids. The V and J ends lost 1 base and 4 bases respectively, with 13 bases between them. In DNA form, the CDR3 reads TGTGCCAGCAGCTTAGGGCAGCCTTACGCCACCGGGGAGCTGTTTTTT. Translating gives CASSLGQPYATGELFF.

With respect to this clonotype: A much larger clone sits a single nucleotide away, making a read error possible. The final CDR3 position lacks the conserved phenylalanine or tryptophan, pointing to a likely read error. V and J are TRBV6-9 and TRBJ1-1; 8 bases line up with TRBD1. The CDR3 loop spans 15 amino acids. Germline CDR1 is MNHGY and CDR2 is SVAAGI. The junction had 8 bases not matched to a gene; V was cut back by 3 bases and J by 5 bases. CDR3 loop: CASSYGRQGKTEAFV. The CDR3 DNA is TGTGCCAGCAGTTACGGGAGACAGGGGAAAACTGAAGCTTTCGTT.

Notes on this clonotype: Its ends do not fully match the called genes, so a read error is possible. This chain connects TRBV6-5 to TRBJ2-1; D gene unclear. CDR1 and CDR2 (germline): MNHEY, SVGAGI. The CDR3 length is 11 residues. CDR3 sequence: CTSSFGYEQFF. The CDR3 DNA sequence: TGTACCAGCAGTTTCGGGTATGAGCAGTTCTTC.

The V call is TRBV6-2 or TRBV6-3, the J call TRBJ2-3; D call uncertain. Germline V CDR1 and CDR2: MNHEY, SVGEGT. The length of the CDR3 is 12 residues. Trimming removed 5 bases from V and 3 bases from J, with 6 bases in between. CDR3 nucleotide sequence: TGTGCCAGCAGTGGAGCGACAGATACGCAGTATTTT. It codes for CASSGATDTQYF.

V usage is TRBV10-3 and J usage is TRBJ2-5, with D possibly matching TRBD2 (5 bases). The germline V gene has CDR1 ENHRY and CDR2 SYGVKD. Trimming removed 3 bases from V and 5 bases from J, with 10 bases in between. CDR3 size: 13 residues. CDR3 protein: CAISEGSSETQYF. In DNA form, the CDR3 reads TGTGCCATCAGTGAAGGGAGCTCGGAGACCCAGTACTTC.

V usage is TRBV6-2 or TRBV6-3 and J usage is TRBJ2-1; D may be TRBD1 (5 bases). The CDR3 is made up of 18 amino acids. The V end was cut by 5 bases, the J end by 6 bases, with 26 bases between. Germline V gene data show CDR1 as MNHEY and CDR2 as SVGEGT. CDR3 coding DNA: TGTGCCAGCAGTCCCCGGACAAGAGATGTTCGCTCGGGCAATGAGCAGTTCTTC. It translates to CASSPRTRDVRSGNEQFF.

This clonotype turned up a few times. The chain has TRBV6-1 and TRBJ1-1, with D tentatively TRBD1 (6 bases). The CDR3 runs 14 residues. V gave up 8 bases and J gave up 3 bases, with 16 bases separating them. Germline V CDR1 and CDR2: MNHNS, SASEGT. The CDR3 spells CASGRGGGDTEAFF. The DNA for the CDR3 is TGTGCCAGCGGGCGGGGAGGGGGGGACACTGAAGCTTTCTTT.

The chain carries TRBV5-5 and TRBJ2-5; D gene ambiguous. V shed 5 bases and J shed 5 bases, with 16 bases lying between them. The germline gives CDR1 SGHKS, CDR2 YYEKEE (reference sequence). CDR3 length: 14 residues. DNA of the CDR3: TGTGCCAGCAGTCCGGCCCTCCCTAGGGAGACCCAGTACTTC. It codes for CASSPALPRETQYF.

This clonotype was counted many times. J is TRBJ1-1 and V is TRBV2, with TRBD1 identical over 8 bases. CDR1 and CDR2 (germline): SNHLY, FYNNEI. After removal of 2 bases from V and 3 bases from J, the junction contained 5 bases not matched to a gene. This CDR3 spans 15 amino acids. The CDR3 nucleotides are TGTGCCAGCAGTGAAACAGGGGGAACTTACACTGAAGCTTTCTTT. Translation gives CASSETGGTYTEAFF.

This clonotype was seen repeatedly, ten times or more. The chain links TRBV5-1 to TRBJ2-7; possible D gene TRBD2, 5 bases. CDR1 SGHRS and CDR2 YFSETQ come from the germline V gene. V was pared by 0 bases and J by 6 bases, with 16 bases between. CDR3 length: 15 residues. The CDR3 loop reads CASSLGLAGLGEQYF. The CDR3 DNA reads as TGCGCCAGCAGCTTGGGTTTGGCGGGTCTTGGCGAGCAGTACTTC.

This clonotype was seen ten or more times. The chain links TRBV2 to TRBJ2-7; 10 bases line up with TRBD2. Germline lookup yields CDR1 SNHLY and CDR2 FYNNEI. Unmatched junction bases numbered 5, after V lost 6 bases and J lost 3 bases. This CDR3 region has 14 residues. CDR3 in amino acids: CASRTGLAFYEQYF. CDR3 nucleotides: TGTGCCAGCAGGACGGGACTAGCGTTCTACGAGCAGTACTTC.

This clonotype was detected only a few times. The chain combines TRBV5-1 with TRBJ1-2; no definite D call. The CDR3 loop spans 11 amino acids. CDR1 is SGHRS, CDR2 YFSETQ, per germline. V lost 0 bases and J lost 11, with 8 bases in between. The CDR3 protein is CASSLAETYTF. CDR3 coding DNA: TGCGCCAGCAGCTTGGCGGAAACTTACACCTTC.

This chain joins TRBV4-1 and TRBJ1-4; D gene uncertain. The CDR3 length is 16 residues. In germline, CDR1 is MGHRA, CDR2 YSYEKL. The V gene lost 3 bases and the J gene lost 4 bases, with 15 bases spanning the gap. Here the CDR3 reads CASSHRGPRGNEKLFF. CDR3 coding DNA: TGCGCCAGCAGCCACCGAGGGCCCCGGGGTAATGAAAAACTGTTTTTT.

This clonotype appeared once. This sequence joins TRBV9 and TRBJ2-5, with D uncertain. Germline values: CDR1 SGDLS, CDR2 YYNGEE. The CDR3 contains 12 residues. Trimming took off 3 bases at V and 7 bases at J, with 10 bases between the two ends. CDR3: CASSEEMGTQYF. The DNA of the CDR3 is TGTGCCAGCAGCGAAGAGATGGGGACCCAGTACTTC.